This TCR beta chain was profiled in a study of T cells in localized non-small cell lung cancer. Study conclusions and caveats: Of the top 100 tumor clones, median around 55 were in adjacent lung, 25 to 35 among its top 100.

Libraries were prepared by immunoSEQ multiplex PCR; TCRdb keeps only in-frame clonotypes and omits some of them. The data contain 86,000 or so clones, around four fifths of them seen just once; the ten biggest clones take up 2.8%. Germline CDR1 and CDR2: LGHNA and YSLEER. The CDR3 has 18 residues. Germline trimming cut 0 bases from V and 2 bases from J; bases unmatched to any gene: 11. On this clone itself: Its target is unknown.

The TCR was taken from a man between 40 and 70 years old with stage I lung adenocarcinoma. This chain joins TRBV4-3 and TRBJ2-7; 9 nucleotides align to TRBD1. The sample consisted of peripheral blood, taken before any cancer treatment. CDR3: CASSQDEVGTGRTYEQYF. CDR3 nucleotides: TGCGCCAGCAGCCAAGATGAAGTGGGGACAGGGAGAACCTACGAGCAGTACTTC.